This TCR beta chain was obtained from a study of blood T cells in healthy people across ages. General study points: Possibly confounding the expanded clonotype changes was the fact that donor CMV status was unknown. Diversity was higher, and naive CD4+ cells more numerous, in long-lived donors than in aged donors.

The use of a sample-barcoded 5' primer and a J-beta primer mix characterized a second PCR of 7 to 11 cycles. TCRdb fed the 5' RACE reads into MiXCR, producing one record per CDR3 protein. The sample includes nearly 800,000 distinct CDR3 sequences, about 56% of them seen just once. Details on this clonotype: Its antigen is as yet unknown.

The CDR3 runs to 16 residues. With V trimmed by 6 bases and J by 5 bases, 15 bases remained unmatched. Germline V gives CDR1 MDHEN, CDR2 SYDVKM. Specimen: blood. The source of this sequence is a man aged 35 to 55 in good health. The chain links TRBV28 to TRBJ2-5, with 7 bases fitting TRBD1. For the CDR3, the DNA is TGTGCCAGCAGCCCTATAACAGGGGAAGTACGCGAGACCCAGTACTTC. Protein: CASSPITGEVRETQYF.